This TCR beta chain came from a study of somatic mutations in cytotoxic T cells in rheumatoid arthritis. Overall study: A roughly 28 ml EDTA sample of patient blood was drawn right after diagnosis, before any treatment. Findings of the study overall: Of 65 patients, under 10 had a largest CD8+ clone that exceeded 20% of CD8+ cells.

Assay used: immunoSEQ multiplex PCR; TCRdb lists only in-frame clones, some missing. Of 15,000 to 20,000 clones in the sample, 60% to 80% were seen once. Turning to this clone: Its antigen is unknown.

Trimming took 4 bases from V and 5 from J, leaving 18 bases between them. The CDR3 covers 15 residues. Looked up from germline, CDR1 is LGHNA and CDR2 is YSLEER. This chain links TRBV4-3 with TRBJ2-7, with D perhaps TRBD2 (5 bases). Sequencing used CD8+ T cells sorted from blood. The TCR sequence derives from an adult with rheumatoid arthritis. This CDR3 reads CASSPRGRTPHEQYF. CDR3 DNA sequence: TGCGCCAGCAGCCCACGGGGTCGTACCCCACACGAGCAGTACTTC.